This TCR beta chain was captured in a study of OX40 agonist ivuxolimab in advanced cancers. Study-wide points: Dosing at 0.1 to 3.0 mg/kg was accompanied by clonal expansion of CD4+ and CD8+ blood T cells by week 6. Low normalized T-cell clonal expansion also characterized some of the nonresponders.

Turning to this clone: Its antigen is unidentified.

Repertoires were generated with immunoSEQ multiplex PCR, while TCRdb's copy carries only in-frame clones and drops some. Of 30,000 to 40,000 clones in the sample, about 80% were seen once. Patients with autoimmune history or systemic immunosuppression were excluded. The CDR3 has 15 amino acids. The trim removed 1 base at V and 9 bases at J, leaving 7 bases unmatched. The germline V gene has CDR1 SGHRS and CDR2 YFSETQ. The chain carries TRBV5-1 and TRBJ2-1, with TRBD2 matching over 10 bases. This TCR was sampled from an adult with an advanced solid tumor such as melanoma, head and neck, liver or kidney cancer. The material was CD4+ or CD8+ T cells sorted from blood, obtained in a trial of the OX40 agonist ivuxolimab. CDR3 sequence (DNA): TGCGCCAGCAGCTTGTATGCTAGCGGGAGAGGTGAGCAGTTCTTC. It codes for CASSLYASGRGEQFF.